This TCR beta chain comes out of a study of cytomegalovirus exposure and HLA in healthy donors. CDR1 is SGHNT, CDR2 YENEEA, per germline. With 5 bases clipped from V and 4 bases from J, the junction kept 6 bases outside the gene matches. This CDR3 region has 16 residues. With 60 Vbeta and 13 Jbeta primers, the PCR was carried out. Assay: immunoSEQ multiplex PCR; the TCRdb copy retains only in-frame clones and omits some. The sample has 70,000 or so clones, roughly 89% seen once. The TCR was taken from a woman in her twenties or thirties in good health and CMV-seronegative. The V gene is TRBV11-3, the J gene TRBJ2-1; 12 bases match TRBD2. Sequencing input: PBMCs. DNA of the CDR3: TGTGCCAGCAGCCCGTGGACTAGCGGGACTTACAATGAGCAGTTCTTC. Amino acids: CASSPWTSGTYNEQFF. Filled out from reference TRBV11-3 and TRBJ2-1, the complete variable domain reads EAGVVQSPRYKIIEKKQPVAFWCNPISGHNTLYWYLQNLGQGPELLIRYENEEAVDDSQLPKDRFSAERLKGVDSTLKIQPAELGDSAVYLCASSPWTSGTYNEQFFGPGTRLTVL.